The sequence of this T cell receptor (beta chain) was determined in a study of cytomegalovirus exposure and HLA in healthy donors. Primers for the PCR totalled 60 Vbeta and 13 Jbeta. Measured with immunoSEQ multiplex PCR; TCRdb has only the in-frame clones, and not every one. The data contain fewer than 200,000 clones, approximately 80% of them singletons. The sequence was collected from a female donor in good health and CMV-seronegative. Input material: PBMCs.

CDR3: CASSLRGGGYTF. CDR3 in DNA: TGTGCCAGCAGCTTACGGGGTGGCGGCTACACCTTC. The genes are TRBV11-2 and TRBJ1-2; D is undetermined. The CDR3 has 12 amino acids. V was pared by 2 bases and J by 8 bases, with 9 bases between. CDR1 and CDR2 from the germline V gene are SGHAT and FQNNGV.